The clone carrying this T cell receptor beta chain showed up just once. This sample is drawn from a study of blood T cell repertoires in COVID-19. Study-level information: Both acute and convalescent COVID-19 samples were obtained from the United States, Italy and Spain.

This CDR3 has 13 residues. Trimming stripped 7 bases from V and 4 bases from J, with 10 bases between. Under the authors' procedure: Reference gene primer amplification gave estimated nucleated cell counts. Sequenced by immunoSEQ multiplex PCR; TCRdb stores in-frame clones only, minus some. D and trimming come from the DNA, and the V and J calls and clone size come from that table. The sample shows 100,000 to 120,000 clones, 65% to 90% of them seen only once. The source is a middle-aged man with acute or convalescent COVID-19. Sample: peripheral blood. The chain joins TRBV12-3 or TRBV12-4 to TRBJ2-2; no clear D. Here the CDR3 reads CASTQFGTGELFF. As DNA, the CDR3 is TGTGCCAGCACCCAGTTTGGCACCGGGGAGCTGTTTTTT.